The text below deals with one TCR beta chain. This clone was seen only a few times. The antigen this receptor binds is unknown. Within one base of it there is no much larger clone, and no base qualities were kept. The V end loses 1 base and the J end loses 0 bases, and a stretch of 20 bases separates them. CDR1 and CDR2 were assigned from the germline V gene as SGHRS and YFSETQ. Including cysteine and phenylalanine, the CDR3 has 18 amino acids. Only CDR3 DNA remains: 54 bases, in frame from the first base. This entry is derived from a study of control samples from healthy donors and cancer patients (dated by TCRdb to about 2020). Library preparation used the immunoSEQ multiplex PCR assay. This is the immuneACCESS table as TCRdb keeps it, with only in-frame sequences that have V and J called. A part of the clones is gone; compared with another copy, unresolved V genes explain less than half, and the rest is unexplained. Across this sample there are roughly 120,000 clones, with about 86% seen only once. The ten top clones hold around 10% of the sample.

In this chain, TRBV5-1 is recombined with TRBJ2-7; the D region is possibly TRBD1 or TRBD2, each matching across 5 bases. The sequencing sample was made of blood. This sequence originates from a man in his thirties or forties in good health. In nucleotides, the sequence is TGCGCCAGCAGCTTGTATGGGCCCTCGGACGGGACCTCCTACGAGCAGTACTTC. It translates to CASSLYGPSDGTSYEQYF.